This TCR beta chain is drawn from a study of T-cell reconstitution after alpha-beta-depleted transplantation in children. Study results and caveats: T-cell numbers and diversity one year post-transplant derived largely from freshly generated T cells.

V shed 5 bases and J 7 bases; nucleotides not matched to a gene: 6. CDR1 and CDR2 (germline): MNHEY, SMNVEV (reference sequence). The CDR3 is 14 residues long. Turning to this clonotype: Its specificity is unknown.

Unique molecular identifiers were incorporated during preparation of the TCRbeta library. TCRdb reanalysed the PCR reads using MiXCR and keeps one entry per CDR3 protein. Of roughly 200,000 distinct CDR3 sequences listed, around 9.2% are singletons. The V and J genes are TRBV27 and TRBJ2-1; 9 bases match TRBD1. The receptor was derived from a male patient aged 2 to 10 who had a stem cell transplant for acute myeloid leukemia, so the T cells may come from the graft donor. The sequenced sample was PBMCs, mostly from graft donor cells, obtained 360 days after TCRalphabeta/CD19-depleted stem cell transplant. The CDR3 bases are TGTGCCAGCAGTGACCTACAGGGGGCAAATGAGCAGTTCTTC. Translating gives CASSDLQGANEQFF.